The clone carrying this T cell receptor (beta chain) was detected only a few times. Its target is not known. Noted time point: late sampling 161 to 241 days after vaccination in a few convalescent patients. Stated treatment: approximately nine-day PBMC culture with coronavirus spike peptide pools or control peptides (ViraFEST assay). Positive PCR results dated from March to December 2020, before the US Alpha, Beta and Delta variants. The source of the sample is a study of vaccination and CD4 T cells after COVID-19. Study-wide findings and caveats: The median SARS-CoV-2-reactive clonotype number increased from roughly 21 to 40, without statistical significance.

Germline V CDR1 and CDR2: MNHNS, SASEGT. The CDR3 length is 16 residues. Trimming cost V 4 bases and J 5 bases; bases outside gene matches: 9. Once obtained from cultured CD4+ T cells, the DNA was sequenced using the Oncomine TCR Beta short-read assay. Scientists extracted genomic DNA from CD4+ T cells grown in culture. TCRdb re-analysed the PCR reads in MiXCR, keeping a single row per CDR3 protein. The sample has approximately 18,000 distinct CDR3 sequences, around 47% seen once; the top ten hold 20%. The sequence came from a human donor who had recovered from COVID-19. The V call is TRBV6-1, the J call TRBJ2-3; 10 bases are shared with TRBD2. Sequencing was performed on CD4+ T cells from blood, cultured in vitro, taken about 7 months after SARS-CoV-2 vaccination. The CDR3 loop is CASSAQGSGGKDTQYF. In DNA, the CDR3 is TGTGCCAGCAGTGCCCAGGGTAGCGGGGGGAAAGATACGCAGTATTTT.